The 13 T cell receptor beta chains listed next were all sequenced from one sample in a study of T cells in localized non-small cell lung cancer. This table comes from immunoSEQ multiplex PCR, and its TCRdb copy is limited to in-frame clones, with some not included. Of 25,000 to 35,000 clones in the sample, approximately 84% were seen once. The sequenced sample was peripheral blood mononuclear cells, obtained before any cancer treatment. The receptors originated from a man aged 40 to 75 with stage III lung adenocarcinoma.

On this clone: The sample holds other DNA sequences that translate to the same CDR3. The V and J genes are TRBV2 and TRBJ1-5; the D is unclear. This CDR3 contains 15 residues. The germline CDR1 and CDR2 sequences are SNHLY and FYNNEI. V was trimmed by 3 bases and J by 2 bases, leaving 11 bases between them. CDR3 sequence reads: CASSDHGIGNQPQHF. CDR3 sequence (DNA): TGTGCCAGCAGTGATCACGGGATCGGCAATCAGCCCCAGCATTTT.

CDR3 amino acids: CASTGTNSYNEQFF. CDR3 nucleotides: TGTGCCAGCACAGGGACTAACTCCTACAATGAGCAGTTCTTC. The V and J genes are TRBV5-6 and TRBJ2-1; 7 nucleotides line up with TRBD2. Germline V gene sequence: CDR1 SGHDT, CDR2 YYEEEE. The CDR3 contains 14 residues. V shed 6 bases, J shed 0 bases, and the junction held 3 bases outside the gene matches.

This clone was seen only once. The CDR3 loop reads CASSSGQSPWGWYGYTF. The CDR3, as DNA: TGTGCCAGCAGCTCCGGACAGTCCCCCTGGGGTTGGTATGGCTACACCTTC. V and J are TRBV14 and TRBJ1-2; D might be TRBD1 (6 bases). The V gene lost 5 bases and the J gene lost 5 bases, with 24 bases spanning the gap. The germline V gene has CDR1 SGHDN and CDR2 FVKESK. There are 17 residues in the CDR3.

This chain joins TRBV21-1 and TRBJ2-7. TRBV21-1 is an annotated pseudogene. The CDR3 sequence is 15 residues long. This CDR3 is CASSKEGLFSYEQYV. The CDR3 DNA sequence: TGTGCCAGCAGCAAAGAGGGCCTGTTCTCCTACGAGCAGTACGTC.

The chain uses TRBV6-5 and TRBJ2-3; D may correspond to TRBD1 or TRBD2 (5 bases each). The CDR3 is 13 amino acids. V gave up 6 bases and J gave up 4 bases, with 11 bases separating them. Germline V gene sequence: CDR1 MNHEY, CDR2 SVGAGI. The CDR3 DNA reads TGTGCCAGCAGCCCTTTGGGGGCAGATACGCAGTATTTT. Encoded protein: CASSPLGADTQYF.

The V gene is TRBV7-9, the J gene TRBJ1-1; weak D call: TRBD1 (6 bases). V gave up 1 base and J gave up 10 bases, with 13 bases separating them. The length of the CDR3 is 13 residues. Germline loops: CDR1 SEHNR, CDR2 FQNEAQ (reference sequence). The CDR3 region is CASSLDRALGAFF. The CDR3 DNA is TGTGCCAGCAGCTTAGACAGGGCTCTCGGAGCTTTCTTT.

The chain combines TRBV5-1 with TRBJ1-4, with D tentatively TRBD1 (5 bases). V lost 0 bases to trimming and J lost 7 bases, with 16 bases between them. Per the germline V gene, CDR1 is SGHRS and CDR2 is YFSETQ. CDR3 length: 16 residues. In DNA, the CDR3 is TGCGCCAGCAGCTTGGAGTCCCCGGACAAGGGTGAAAAACTGTTTTTT. It yields the protein CASSLESPDKGEKLFF. Combining the CDR3 with reference TRBV5-1 and TRBJ1-4 gives the whole variable domain KAGVTQTPRYLIKTRGQQVTLSCSPISGHRSVSWYQQTPGQGLQFLFEYFSETQRNKGNFPGRFSGRQFSNSRSEMNVSTLELGDSALYLCASSLESPDKGEKLFFGSGTQLSVL.

This clone was detected a few times. This rearrangement joins TRBV5-1 to TRBJ1-1; TRBD1 matches at 7 bases. The CDR3 totals 13 residues. The ends lost 4 bases at V and 4 bases at J; junction bases unmatched: 4. Germline loops: CDR1 SGHRS, CDR2 YFSETQ. The CDR3: CASSVTGTTEAFF. DNA of the CDR3: TGCGCCAGCAGCGTGACAGGGACCACTGAAGCTTTCTTT.

This sequence joins TRBV2 and TRBJ1-6; no firm D call. V dropped 7 bases and J dropped 0 bases, with 13 bases sitting between them. CDR1 is SNHLY and CDR2 is FYNNEI in the germline V gene. This CDR3 is 16 amino acids long. The CDR3 region is CASTQDLSSYNSPLHF. The CDR3 nucleotides are TGTGCCAGCACCCAGGACCTGAGCTCCTATAATTCACCCCTCCACTTT.

V is TRBV28 and J is TRBJ2-7; a possible D gene is TRBD2 (5 bases). The CDR3 has 13 residues. V lost 5 bases, J lost 7 bases, and 15 bases lay in between. The germline V gene encodes CDR1 MDHEN and CDR2 SYDVKM. CDR3 DNA sequence: TGTGCCAGCAGTCCGCCTGCCTGGAGGGAGCAGTACGTC. Translating it yields CASSPPAWREQYV.

The gene calls are TRBV5-1 and TRBJ1-1, with D unresolved. With 2 bases removed from V and 0 bases from J, the gap between germline ends came to 8 bases. The CDR3 is 14 residues long. CDR1 is SGHRS and CDR2 is YFSETQ in the germline V gene. The CDR3 nucleotides are TGCGCCAGCAGCTTTGAAGGTATGAACACTGAAGCTTTCTTT. This codes for CASSFEGMNTEAFF.

J is TRBJ1-1 and V is TRBV6-6; TRBD1 aligns across 8 bases. Germline V gene data show CDR1 as MNHNY and CDR2 as SVGAGI (reference sequence). The CDR3 contains 14 residues. V lost 1 base and J lost 5; bases outside the gene matches: 3. The CDR3 coding sequence is TGTGCCAGCAGTTACTTACAGGGGGAGACTGAAGCTTTCTTT. Translated, it gives CASSYLQGETEAFF.

The genes are TRBV5-4 and TRBJ2-5, with 12 bases fitting TRBD1. V gave up 4 bases and J gave up 6 bases; unmatched junction bases: 4. The CDR3 extends over 14 amino acids. Per germline, CDR1 SGHNT and CDR2 YYREEE (reference sequence). The DNA of the CDR3 is TGTGCCAGCAGCGCGGGACAGGGGGCGCAGACCCAGTACTTC. Amino acid sequence: CASSAGQGAQTQYF.